These 9 T cell receptor beta chains were all obtained from the same sample, sequenced in a study of OX40 agonist ivuxolimab in advanced cancers. The library was made by the immunoSEQ multiplex PCR assay. TCRdb took over this immuneACCESS table, retaining in-frame rearrangements with V and J assigned. Such tables are incomplete; in checked studies, under half of the missing clones stem from an unresolved V gene, and the remainder is unexplained. The sample yields around 71,000 clones; around 78% were counted once. The top ten clonotypes cover about 5.4% of the sample. The material was CD4+ or CD8+ T cells sorted from blood, obtained in a trial of the OX40 agonist ivuxolimab. These receptors came from an adult with an advanced solid tumor such as melanoma, head and neck, liver or kidney cancer.

To note about this clone: Other DNA sequences from this sample encode an identical CDR3 as well. The V call is TRBV19, the J call TRBJ2-1; 7 nucleotides align to TRBD1. Looked up from germline, CDR1 is LNHDA and CDR2 is SQIVND (reference sequence). CDR3 size: 16 residues. J lost 7 bases, V lost 6 bases, and 15 bases had no gene match. The CDR3 nucleotides read TGTGCCAGTAGGAGAAGAGGACAGGCGCGTGAAAATGAGCAGTTCTTC. It is translated as CASRRRGQARENEQFF.

The chain has TRBV11-2 and TRBJ1-2; no clear D gene. V lost 5 bases to trimming and J lost 4 bases, with 11 bases between them. This CDR3 is 13 amino acids long. The germline V gene encodes CDR1 SGHAT and CDR2 FQNNGV. CDR3 DNA sequence: TGTGCCAGCAGCCTCGGGCGGGTCTATGGCTACACCTTC. This encodes CASSLGRVYGYTF.

The chain links TRBV7-2 to TRBJ2-7, with D possibly matching TRBD2 (5 bases). Germline V gene sequence: CDR1 SGHTA, CDR2 FQGNSA. V dropped 3 bases and J dropped 2 bases, with 14 bases sitting between them. This CDR3 is built from 15 residues. The CDR3: CASSFGTEAPYEQYF. CDR3 coding DNA: TGTGCCAGCAGCTTCGGAACGGAGGCCCCCTACGAGCAGTACTTC.

This chain links TRBV6-5 with TRBJ1-2, with D perhaps TRBD1 (5 bases). Looked up from germline, CDR1 is MNHEY and CDR2 is SVGAGI. The CDR3 consists of 15 residues. Trimming cost V 2 bases and J 2 bases, with 12 bases left between them. This chain's CDR3 is CASSYGPGGNYGYTF. The CDR3 coding sequence is TGTGCCAGCAGTTACGGACCGGGGGGGAACTATGGCTACACCTTC.

This clone appeared once. In DNA, the CDR3 is TGTGCCAGCACCCCCCGGGGAAGGAGTGAGCAGTTCTTC. As protein: CASTPRGRSEQFF. The gene calls are TRBV6-5 and TRBJ2-1, with D perhaps TRBD2 (5 bases). Looked up from germline, CDR1 is MNHEY and CDR2 is SVGAGI. CDR3 length: 13 residues. Between the trimmed V and J ends, which lost 7 bases and 9 bases, there was a span of 16 bases.

This chain connects TRBV6-5 to TRBJ1-1; no firm D call. The CDR3 sequence is 14 residues long. In germline, CDR1 is MNHEY, CDR2 SVGAGI. Trimming took off 2 bases at V and 1 base at J, with 8 bases between the two ends. In DNA, the CDR3 is TGTGCCAGCAGTTACCGAGCCCCGAACACTGAAGCTTTCTTT. It is translated as CASSYRAPNTEAFF.

The rearrangement uses TRBV7-2 and TRBJ1-2; D gene uncertain. The germline gives CDR1 SGHTA, CDR2 FQGNSA. Trimming removed 0 bases at V and 2 bases at J, with 13 bases between. The CDR3 is made up of 16 amino acids. The CDR3 DNA sequence: TGTGCCAGCAGCTTAGCGCCCGAGCCGGTGAACTATGGCTACACCTTC. This sequence encodes CASSLAPEPVNYGYTF.

The V call is TRBV6-5, the J call TRBJ1-2; no definite D call. The germline gives CDR1 MNHEY, CDR2 SVGAGI. The length of the CDR3 is 10 residues. V lost 5 bases and J 5 bases, leaving 3 bases between the germline ends. The CDR3 sequence is CASSGYGYTF. In DNA, the CDR3 is TGTGCCAGCAGTGGTTATGGCTACACCTTC.

The chain joins TRBV7-3 to TRBJ2-3, with D possibly being TRBD2 (5 bases). Trimming pared 5 bases from V and 4 bases from J, leaving 19 bases between. Germline V gives CDR1 SGHTA, CDR2 FQGTGA. CDR3 length equals 16 residues. The CDR3 nucleotides read TGTGCCAGCAGCCCCGGGGAAGGGCGAGGTTCAGATACGCAGTATTTT. It is translated as CASSPGEGRGSDTQYF.